This T cell receptor beta chain was recorded in a study of long-term antiretroviral therapy in people with HIV. The study's findings and limits: The clones with expansion before ART were dominant in the repertoire at all time points. Information pertaining to ART adherence, viral resistance or therapeutic modifications was not obtained.

immunoSEQ v3.0 was run at survey level. Produced via immunoSEQ multiplex PCR; TCRdb's table is partial and in-frame only. The sample consists of 25,000 or so clones, 88% of them appearing once. At least one PBMC sample before ART and at least two after were required. In regard to this clone: The antigen remains unidentified.

The V gene end was trimmed by 2 bases and the J gene end by 6 bases; junction bases not matched to a gene: 2. The CDR3 totals 14 residues. Germline V gene data show CDR1 as WSHSY and CDR2 as SAAADI. The starting material was unsorted PBMCs, obtained 0.5 years after starting antiretroviral therapy. The chain carries TRBV10-2 and TRBJ2-1; 9 nucleotides line up with TRBD1. This TCR came from a woman between 18 and 30 years old with HIV. CDR3 DNA: TGCGCCAGCAGTGAGGGACAGGGGTTCAATGAGCAGTTCTTC. This codes for CASSEGQGFNEQFF.